These 3 T cell receptor beta chains share one sample of origin, sequenced in a study of CD8+CD57+ T cells in acquired aplastic anemia. Both TCR beta VDJ combination and CDR3 sequence profiling were carried out. Genomic DNA was the template for this profiling. TCRdb recomputed calls from the reads with MiXCR, one row per CDR3 protein. The data contain about 200,000 distinct CDR3 sequences, roughly 35% of them singletons. The sample consisted of sorted CD4+, CD8+, or CD8+CD57+ T cells (not recorded which) from PBMCs. The receptor set was obtained from a human donor in good health, serving as a control.

This clonotype was seen many times. The genes are TRBV7-3 and TRBJ1-6, with D unclear. This CDR3 contains 13 residues. V lost 4 bases and J lost 10, with 11 bases in between. Per germline, CDR1 SGHTA and CDR2 FQGTGA. The CDR3 DNA reads TGTGCCAGCAGCTCCCGGTCAGGCTCACCCCTCCACTTT. Translation gives CASSSRSGSPLHF.

This clonotype has a count of ten or more. The chain recombines TRBV20-1 with TRBJ2-5, with D possibly TRBD2 on 5 matching bases. The CDR3 length is 16 residues. V lost 5 bases to trimming and J lost 7 bases, with 26 bases between them. CDR1 is DFQATT and CDR2 is SNEGSKA in the germline V gene (reference sequence). CDR3 in amino acids: CSAYDLDRFGVVTQYF. Written as DNA, the CDR3 is TGCAGTGCTTACGACCTTGACCGGTTCGGGGTCGTGACCCAGTACTTC.

The chain is built from TRBV30 and TRBJ2-5; D perhaps matches TRBD2 (6 bases). Germline V gene lookup returns CDR1 GTSNPN and CDR2 SVGIG (reference sequence). This CDR3 comprises 16 residues. V lost 4 bases and J 5 bases, leaving 23 bases between the germline ends. CDR3 residues: CAWNPMRGSNLETQYF. CDR3 bases: TGTGCCTGGAATCCTATGCGGGGCAGCAACTTGGAGACCCAGTACTTC.